This T cell receptor (beta chain) derives from a study of T cell responses to AZD1222 COVID-19 vaccine. General study points: A rise in Spike-specific TCR breadth and depth followed two AZD1222 doses.

Unmatched junction bases numbered 6, after V lost 6 bases and J lost 4 bases. Germline V gene lookup returns CDR1 ENHRY and CDR2 SYGVKD. The CDR3 has 14 amino acids. The assay was immunoSEQ multiplex PCR, and TCRdb's table has in-frame clones only and misses some. In the table there are about 120,000 clones, roughly 87% of which are singletons. About this clone itself: Antigen specificity is unknown.

The chain combines TRBV10-3 with TRBJ1-1; 9 bases agree with TRBD1. The sample consisted of peripheral blood, taken 28 days after the second AZD1222 dose. The source is an adult who received the AZD1222 COVID-19 vaccine. The CDR3 loop reads CAISRDREGTEAFF. The CDR3 nucleotides read TGTGCCATCAGCCGGGACAGGGAAGGCACTGAAGCTTTCTTT.